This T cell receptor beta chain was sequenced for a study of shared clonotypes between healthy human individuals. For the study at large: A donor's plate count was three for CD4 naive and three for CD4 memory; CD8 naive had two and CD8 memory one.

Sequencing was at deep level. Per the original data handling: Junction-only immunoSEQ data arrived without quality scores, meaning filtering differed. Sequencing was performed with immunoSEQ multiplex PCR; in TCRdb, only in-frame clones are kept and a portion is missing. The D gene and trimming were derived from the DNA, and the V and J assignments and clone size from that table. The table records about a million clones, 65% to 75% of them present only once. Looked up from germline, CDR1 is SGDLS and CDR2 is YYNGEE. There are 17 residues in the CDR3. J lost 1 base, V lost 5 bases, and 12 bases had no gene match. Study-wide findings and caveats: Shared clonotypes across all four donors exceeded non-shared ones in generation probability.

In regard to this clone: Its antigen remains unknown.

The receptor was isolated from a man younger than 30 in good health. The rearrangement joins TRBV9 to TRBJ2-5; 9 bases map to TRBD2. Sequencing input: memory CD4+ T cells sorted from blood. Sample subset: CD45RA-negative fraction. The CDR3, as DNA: TGTGCCAGCAGACCCGGGCGGCTAGCGGGGCTCCAAGAGACCCAGTACTTC. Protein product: CASRPGRLAGLQETQYF.